This entry concerns a single T cell receptor beta chain. The antigen remains unidentified. The libraries of TRB cDNA were prepared using 5' RACE with UMI labels. TCRdb reprocessed the 5' RACE reads and keeps a single row for each CDR3 protein, giving no DNA. This table lists 45,000 or so distinct CDR3 sequences. This specimen belongs to a study of CXCR3-negative and CXCR3-positive naive CD8 T cells. Across the study: Overall TRB read output was about 140 million, and each library contained about 1.5 +/- 0.3 million reads.

The CDR3 sequence is 12 residues long. Study results and caveats: The study inferred TCR strength from TRB CDR3 properties and found comparable surface CD5 between naive subsets. Naive CXCR3-negative cells resembled naive CXCR3-positive cells in TRBV-TRBJ usage; memory cells differed.

Per CD8+ T cell subset, triplicate sorts of 300,000 cells each were done. The sample consisted of naive CXCR3- CD8+ T cells from blood. Regarding subset: CD45RO-CCR7+CD27+CD95- naive CD8+ T cells lacking CXCR3 (TNR3-). This receptor was obtained from a human donor in good health. Some clones in this sample may be carry-over from other donors' samples. The J gene is TRBJ1-2, the V gene TRBV12-3 or TRBV12-4. This CDR3 is CASRDSGGGYTF.